This T cell receptor (beta chain) emerged from a study of human T cells and chemical hapten exposure. Noted time point: patch test 3, about 24 weeks after DPC sensitization. Treatment defined: therapeutic diphenylcyclopropenone sensitization with weekly scalp DPC. Alopecia patients deemed DPC-suitable, aged 18 to 70, excluding pregnancy. TCRdb reprocessed the RACE reads via MiXCR and lists one record per CDR3 protein. Among more than 150,000 distinct CDR3 sequences, more than 20% were seen once, and the ten largest hold 2.5%. Deletions cut 7 bases from V and 10 bases from J, with 14 bases between. This CDR3 has 12 amino acids. The germline CDR1 and CDR2 sequences are MDHEN and SYDVKM. As for this clonotype: The antigen is undetermined.

Broader study findings: As patch test score rose, PT1 expanded TCR counts tended to rise as well. Following DPC sensitization, TCRs present above 1 in 1000 frequency showed no change.

The receptor's source is a woman aged 40 to 50 with alopecia areata. Some clones in this sample may be carry-over from other donors' samples. The J gene is TRBJ1-5, the V gene TRBV28, with TRBD1 as a possible D gene (6 bases). Sequenced here: whole blood, sampled in connection with sensitization to the hapten diphenylcyclopropenone (DPC). CDR3 DNA: TGTGCCAGCAACACCCTGGGGGCCCCCCAGCATTTT. Translating it yields CASNTLGAPQHF.